This TCR beta chain appears in the sequencing data of a study of cytomegalovirus exposure and HLA in healthy donors. Study at large: Unique TCRs numbering 75 million to 95 million, obtained from HLA-typed donors, made up an early data release.

The ends were cut back, 11 bases at V and 4 bases at J, with 15 bases in the middle. This CDR3 comprises 12 residues. CDR1 is SEHNR, CDR2 FQNEAQ, per germline (reference sequence). The PCR was carried out with 60 Vbeta primers and 13 Jbeta primers. TCRdb's copy holds only in-frame clones and misses some; the assay was immunoSEQ multiplex PCR. The table lists 180,000 or so clones, with approximately 0.74% in the top ten. The rearrangement joins TRBV7-9 to TRBJ2-7; D is possibly TRBD1 (6 bases). The sequence was obtained from a boy aged 5-17 years in good health and CMV-seronegative. The specimen was PBMCs. CDR3 loop: CALLGQGYEQYF. The CDR3, as DNA: TGTGCCCTGCTCGGGCAGGGGTACGAGCAGTACTTC.